This is a list of T cell receptor beta chains from one sample in a study of T cells in Graves' hyperthyroidism and ophthalmopathy. TCRdb redid the calling of the multiplex PCR reads with MiXCR, one entry per CDR3 protein. The sample holds about 760,000 distinct CDR3 sequences, 30% to 40% seen once. The sample was blood. These receptors were taken from a woman aged 40 to 50 with Graves' hyperthyroidism. Each CDR3 is given with its conserved first and last residue. D genes are given only for firm matches. The listing skips clone size in some rows; elsewhere it reads once, few, many or a size class.

size	V	D	J	DNA	CDR3
.	TRBV5-8	.	TRBJ2-5	TGTGCCAGTTCCCCCCGGTACTTC	CASSPRYF
.	TRBV29-1	.	TRBJ2-5	TGCAGCTTCGCAGGGGAAGAGACCCAGTACTTC	CSFAGEETQYF
many	TRBV7-9	.	TRBJ1-5	TGTGCCAGCAGCTCAGGGCATCCTTATCAGCCCCAGCATTTT	CASSSGHPYQPQHF
.	TRBV19	.	TRBJ1-6	TGTGCCAGTACCGCCCTGACAGTCGGCTCCTATAATTCACCCCTCCACTTT	CASTALTVGSYNSPLHF
few	TRBV20-1	TRBD1	TRBJ2-7	TGCAGTGCTAGAGCAGGGGGGACAGGGCCCGCTTTAGGCCACGAGCAGTACTTC	CSARAGGTGPALGHEQYF
.	TRBV20-1	TRBD2	TRBJ2-3	TGCAGTGCTTCACGGACTAGCGGGAGTACAGATACGCAGTATTTT	CSASRTSGSTDTQYF
few	TRBV4-2	.	TRBJ1-4	TGTGCCAGCAGCCAAGACAGGGCTAGAAATGAAAAACTGTTTTTT	CASSQDRARNEKLFF
.	TRBV12-3/TRBV12-4	TRBD1	TRBJ1-2	TGTGCCAGCAGACCGGACAGGAGGGACTATGGCTACACCTTC	CASRPDRRDYGYTF
.	TRBV28	.	TRBJ1-2	TGTGCCAGCAGTTCCGGAGCCGCCCAGTATGGCTACACCTTC	CASSSGAAQYGYTF
.	TRBV7-2	.	TRBJ1-4	TGTGCCAGCAGCTTAGAGGTAGAAACGAATGAAAAACTGTTTTTT	CASSLEVETNEKLFF
.	TRBV4-1	TRBD1	TRBJ1-1	TGCGCCAGCCGGACAGGGAAGAACACTGAAGCTTTCTTT	CASRTGKNTEAFF
.	TRBV4-3	.	TRBJ1-6	TGCGCCAGCAGACACGATAAAGGGAAGGGGTCCTATAATTCACCCCTCCACTTT	CASRHDKGKGSYNSPLHF
few	TRBV10-1	.	TRBJ2-7	TGCGCCAGCAGAGGGGACGGTCATTTAGAGCAGTACTTC	CASRGDGHLEQYF
.	TRBV19	.	TRBJ1-2	TGTGCCAGTAGTATAGGACACCTCGGGAACTATGGCTACACCTTC	CASSIGHLGNYGYTF
.	TRBV5-6	TRBD2	TRBJ2-5	TGTGCCAGCAGCTTTTTTAGTAGGACTAGCGGGAAAGTGACCCAGTACTTC	CASSFFSRTSGKVTQYF
many	TRBV5-4	TRBD1	TRBJ1-4	TGTGCCAGCAGCCCCACAGGGGTTGAAAAACTGTTTTTT	CASSPTGVEKLFF
.	TRBV11-2	.	TRBJ1-1	TGTGCCAGCAGCTTAGGGTGGGGCGGCGTTGAAGCTTTCTTT	CASSLGWGGVEAFF
.	TRBV5-4	.	TRBJ2-3	TGTGCCAGCTCCTCAGACAGAAGCACAGATACGCAGTATTTT	CASSSDRSTDTQYF
.	TRBV20-1	TRBD1	TRBJ2-7	TGCAGTGCAGAGGACAGGGATGGTTACGAGCAGTACTTC	CSAEDRDGYEQYF
many	TRBV2	TRBD2	TRBJ2-2	TGTGCCAGCAGCCCGATTCCGGGACTAGAGGTGCCCGGGGAGCTGTTTTTT	CASSPIPGLEVPGELFF
few	TRBV12-3/TRBV12-4	.	TRBJ1-2	TGTGCCAGCAGAATAGACAGGAACTATGGCTACACCTTC	CASRIDRNYGYTF
.	TRBV7-9	TRBD1	TRBJ2-7	TGTGCCAGCAGCTCCACGGGGGGGACAGGGGGTTTCTACGAGCAATACTTC	CASSSTGGTGGFYEQYF
many	TRBV29-1	.	TRBJ1-2	TGCAGCGTCGCGGAGAGTAACTATGGCTACACCTTC	CSVAESNYGYTF
.	TRBV5-6	.	TRBJ2-5	TGTGCCAGCAGCTCAGACAGACAAGAGACCCAGTACTTC	CASSSDRQETQYF
few	TRBV7-2	TRBD2	TRBJ2-3	TGTGCCAGCCGAGAACTAGCGGTTAGAGATACGCAGTATTTT	CASRELAVRDTQYF
.	TRBV7-9	.	TRBJ1-3	TGTGCCGGCAGCTTAGCGGGATCTGGAAACACCATATATTTT	CAGSLAGSGNTIYF
few	TRBV5-1	.	TRBJ1-1	TGCGCCAGCAGCCCAAACGGGGGACGGGTAACTGAAGCTTTCTTT	CASSPNGGRVTEAFF
.	TRBV10-3	TRBD2	TRBJ2-1	TGTGCCATCAGTGAGTCTAGTGGTAGCGGACTAGGAAACAATGAGCAGTTCTTC	CAISESSGSGLGNNEQFF
few	TRBV12-3/TRBV12-4	.	TRBJ1-4	TGTGCCAGCAGCTTGTGGGGAACTAATGAAAAACTGTTTTTT	CASSLWGTNEKLFF
few	TRBV6-5	.	TRBJ2-5	TGTGCCAGCAGTTACTCGTGGGGGGGGCGGGAAGAGACCCAGTACTTC	CASSYSWGGREETQYF
many	TRBV7-2	.	TRBJ1-2	TGTGCCAGCAGCCCGACCGACCGTCCCTATGGCTACACCTTC	CASSPTDRPYGYTF
few	TRBV10-3	.	TRBJ2-1	TGTGCCATCAGTGGTTGGGAAGGGAATGAGCAGTTCTTC	CAISGWEGNEQFF
.	TRBV29-1	TRBD2	TRBJ2-7	TGCAGCGTTGAGGACTTTCTAGCGGGAGGGCCCTACGAGCAGTACTTC	CSVEDFLAGGPYEQYF
.	TRBV7-9	TRBD1	TRBJ1-2	TGTGCCAGCAGCTTATCGACAGGGACCGTCTATGGCTACACCTTC	CASSLSTGTVYGYTF
many	TRBV20-1	.	TRBJ1-4	TGCAGTGCTAGATCGGCTGGCAGGGGATTGACGGAAAAACTGTTTTTT	CSARSAGRGLTEKLFF
.	TRBV19	TRBD1	TRBJ1-5	TGTGCCAGTAGCGGAACAAGGACAGGGATGAACAATCAGCCCCAGCATTTT	CASSGTRTGMNNQPQHF
.	TRBV7-9	.	TRBJ1-6	TGTGCCAGCAGCGTCGTGGGAGATAGGTATTCACCCCTCCACTTT	CASSVVGDRYSPLHF
few	TRBV5-1	TRBD2	TRBJ2-5	TGCGCCAGCAAGACTAGCGGGAGTAGTGAGACCCAGTACTTC	CASKTSGSSETQYF
many	TRBV2	.	TRBJ2-7	TGTGCCAGCAGTGAAGATCTACACGCGTACGAGCAGTACTTC	CASSEDLHAYEQYF
many	TRBV19	TRBD2	TRBJ2-6	TGTGCCAGTAGTGCGGGAGGGGCGGCTGGGGCCAACGTCCTGACTTTC	CASSAGGAAGANVLTF
.	TRBV7-9	.	TRBJ2-7	TGTGCCAGCTCACCAACACAGGACTACGAGCAGTACTTC	CASSPTQDYEQYF
few	TRBV7-9	TRBD1	TRBJ1-4	TGTGCCAGCAGCTTCACAGGGGGCCGAGTTGAAAAACTGTTTTTT	CASSFTGGRVEKLFF
.	TRBV20-1	.	TRBJ2-7	TGCAGTGCTAGCGATCCTAATCAGGGGATGTCCGGCGAGCAGTACTTC	CSASDPNQGMSGEQYF
.	TRBV6-5	.	TRBJ1-2	TGTGCCAGCAGTTACTTTCCAAATGACGAGACAGGCGCCTATGGCTACACCTTC	CASSYFPNDETGAYGYTF
many	TRBV25-1	.	TRBJ2-7	TGTGCCAGCAGTGATTGGGACTACGAGCAGTACTTC	CASSDWDYEQYF
few	TRBV7-3	.	TRBJ1-1	TGTGCCAGCAGCTCCCAGGCTGGGGACACTGAAGCTTTCTTT	CASSSQAGDTEAFF